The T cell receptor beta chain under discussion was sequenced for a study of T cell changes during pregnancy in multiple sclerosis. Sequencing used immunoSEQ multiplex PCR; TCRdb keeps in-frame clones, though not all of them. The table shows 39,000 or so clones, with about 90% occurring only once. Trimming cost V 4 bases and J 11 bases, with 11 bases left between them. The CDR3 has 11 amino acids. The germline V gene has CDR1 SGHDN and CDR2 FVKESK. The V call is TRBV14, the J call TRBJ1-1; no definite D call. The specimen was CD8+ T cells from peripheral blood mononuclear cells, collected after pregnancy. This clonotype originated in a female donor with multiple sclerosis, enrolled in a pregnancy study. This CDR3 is CASSRGGSAFF. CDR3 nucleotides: TGTGCCAGCAGCCGAGGAGGGTCGGCTTTCTTT.